The 2 T cell receptor beta chains below were found in one sample sequenced in a study of cytomegalovirus exposure and HLA in healthy donors. Primers included in the PCR were 60 Vbeta and 13 Jbeta primers. The table came from immunoSEQ multiplex PCR; TCRdb's copy has only in-frame clones and leaves some out. The sample lists roughly 93,000 clones, about four fifths occurring once. Sequencing input: PBMCs. The origin of the receptors is a human donor in good health.

This clone was counted between two and nine times. The J gene is TRBJ2-1, the V gene TRBV6-5; 7 positions match TRBD1. This CDR3 comprises 13 residues. V lost 4 bases and J lost 6; bases outside the gene matches: 3. Germline loops: CDR1 MNHEY, CDR2 SVGAGI. Here the CDR3 reads CASSSDRFNEQFF. Here the CDR3 DNA reads TGTGCCAGCAGTTCGGACAGGTTCAATGAGCAGTTCTTC.

This clone turned up a few times. The V and J genes are TRBV9 and TRBJ2-3; tentatively, D is TRBD2 (6 bases). Germline CDR1 is SGDLS and CDR2 is YYNGEE. V lost 3 bases to trimming and J lost 2 bases, with 13 bases between them. The length of the CDR3 is 15 residues. The CDR3 DNA reads TGTGCCAGCAGCGGTAGGTCGGGACTCACAGATACGCAGTATTTT. Encoded protein: CASSGRSGLTDTQYF.